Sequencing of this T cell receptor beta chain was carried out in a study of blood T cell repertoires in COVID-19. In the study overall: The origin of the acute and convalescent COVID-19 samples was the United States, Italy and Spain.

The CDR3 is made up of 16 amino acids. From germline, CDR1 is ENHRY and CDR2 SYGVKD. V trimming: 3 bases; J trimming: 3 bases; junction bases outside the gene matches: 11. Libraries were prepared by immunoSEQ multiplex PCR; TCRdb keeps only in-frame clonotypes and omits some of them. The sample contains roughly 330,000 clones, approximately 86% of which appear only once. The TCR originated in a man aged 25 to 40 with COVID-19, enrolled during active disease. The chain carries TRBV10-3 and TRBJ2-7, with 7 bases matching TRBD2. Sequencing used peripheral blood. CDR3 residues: CAISDFSGTTNYEQYF. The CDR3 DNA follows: TGTGCCATCAGTGACTTCTCCGGGACTACGAACTACGAGCAGTACTTC.